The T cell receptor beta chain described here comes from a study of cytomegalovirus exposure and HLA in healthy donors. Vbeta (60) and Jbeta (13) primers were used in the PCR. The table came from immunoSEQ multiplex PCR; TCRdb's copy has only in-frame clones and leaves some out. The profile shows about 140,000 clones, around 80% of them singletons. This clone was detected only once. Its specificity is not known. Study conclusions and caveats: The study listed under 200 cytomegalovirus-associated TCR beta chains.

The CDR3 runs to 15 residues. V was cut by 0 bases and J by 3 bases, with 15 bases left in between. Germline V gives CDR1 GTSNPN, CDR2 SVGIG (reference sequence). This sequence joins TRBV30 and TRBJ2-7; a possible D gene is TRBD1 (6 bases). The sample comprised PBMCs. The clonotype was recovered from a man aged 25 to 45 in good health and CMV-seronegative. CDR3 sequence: CAWSVQGSRDYEQYF. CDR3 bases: TGTGCCTGGAGTGTACAGGGTAGCCGTGACTACGAGCAGTACTTC.